The source of this T cell receptor beta chain is a study of T cell responses to AZD1222 COVID-19 vaccine. The wider study: Pooling covered second doses at about 4 or about 12 weeks. Study-level points and caveats: The donor cohort was predominantly white British with a female majority, and clonal diversity may have been underestimated. Spike-specific TCR breadth and depth were elevated following two AZD1222 doses. Spike-wide coverage was observed for vaccine-associated CD4 TCRs, with dominant responses at 160-218 and 743-854.

The data were produced by immunoSEQ multiplex PCR, yet TCRdb's version contains in-frame clones alone and is incomplete. In the table there are about 86,000 clones, more than 75% of which are singletons. Turning to this clone: The antigen is not known.

The receptor was derived from an adult in good health. Specimen: peripheral blood, collected on day 0 of AZD1222 vaccination.

In nucleotides, the CDR3 is TGTGCCACCAGTCAGGGAGCCGCACCGGGTCCCACCCCCTCTGAAGCTTTCTTT. Translated: CATSQGAAPGPTPSEAFF. The gene calls are TRBV24-1 and TRBJ1-1; weak D call: TRBD1 (5 bases). The CDR3 sequence is 18 residues long. Germline CDR1 KGHDR, CDR2 SFDVKD. V gave up 6 bases and J gave up 6 bases, with 28 bases separating them.